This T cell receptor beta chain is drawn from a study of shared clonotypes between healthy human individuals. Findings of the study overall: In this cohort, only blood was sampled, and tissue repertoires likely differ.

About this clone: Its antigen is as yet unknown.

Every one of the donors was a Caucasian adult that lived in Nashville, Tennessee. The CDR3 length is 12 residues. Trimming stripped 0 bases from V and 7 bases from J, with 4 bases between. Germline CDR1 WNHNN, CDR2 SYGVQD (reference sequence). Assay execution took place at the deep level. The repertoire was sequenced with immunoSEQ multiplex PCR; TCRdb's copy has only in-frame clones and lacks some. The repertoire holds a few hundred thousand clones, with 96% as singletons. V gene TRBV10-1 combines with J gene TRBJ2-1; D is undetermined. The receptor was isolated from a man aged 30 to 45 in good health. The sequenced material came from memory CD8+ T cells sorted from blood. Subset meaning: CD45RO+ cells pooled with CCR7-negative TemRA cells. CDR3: CASSESWNEQFF. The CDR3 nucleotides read TGCGCCAGCAGTGAGTCGTGGAATGAGCAGTTCTTC.